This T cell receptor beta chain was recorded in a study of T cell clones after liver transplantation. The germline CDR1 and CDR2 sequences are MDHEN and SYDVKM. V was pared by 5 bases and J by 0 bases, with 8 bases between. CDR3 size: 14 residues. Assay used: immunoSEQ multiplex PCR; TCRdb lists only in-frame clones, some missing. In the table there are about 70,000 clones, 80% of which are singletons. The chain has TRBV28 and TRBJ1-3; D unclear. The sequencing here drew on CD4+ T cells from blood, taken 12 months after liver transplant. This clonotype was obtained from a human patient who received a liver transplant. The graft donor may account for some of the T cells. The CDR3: CASSPQISGNTIYF. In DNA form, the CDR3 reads TGTGCCAGCAGTCCACAAATCTCTGGAAACACCATATATTTT.